This T cell receptor (beta chain) was sequenced in a study of T cell responses to AZD1222 COVID-19 vaccine. About the research overall: Second-dose schedules of about 4 or about 12 weeks were combined.

TCRdb's copy holds only in-frame clones and misses some; the assay was immunoSEQ multiplex PCR. The sample records approximately 140,000 clones, about 90% being singletons. A word on this clone: The antigen is not known.

Germline CDR1 reads SGHDT; CDR2 reads YYEEEE. Trimming took off 4 bases at V and 4 bases at J, with 14 bases between the two ends. The CDR3 runs 14 residues. Study results and caveats: There were vaccine-associated CD4 TCRs across spike, dominant at 160-218 and 743-854. Baseline seropositivity occurred in only a handful of AZD1222 recipients. The peak T cell response came first, and repertoires were sampled only after it.

This sequence originates from an adult in good health. The chain recombines TRBV5-6 with TRBJ2-5; D unresolved. The source material was peripheral blood, sampled on day 0 of AZD1222 vaccination. CDR3 amino acids: CASSLGSRGETQYF. The CDR3 region has the DNA TGTGCCAGCAGCCTGGGTAGTAGAGGAGAGACCCAGTACTTC.